Included here is one T cell receptor beta chain sequence, with context. Its cognate antigen is unknown. Carried by the TCR beta cDNA libraries were unique molecular identifiers. TCRdb re-analysed the PCR reads in MiXCR, keeping a single row per CDR3 protein. Of approximately 570,000 distinct CDR3 sequences listed, roughly 46% are singletons. These data belong to a study of post-analysis software for immune sequencing data. General study points: Controls showed lower frequencies than patients for roughly five TRBV segments, and TRBV5-6, TRBV5-1 and TRBV20-1 were among these. In multiple sclerosis, normalized Chao1 diversity was significantly below that of controls.

Germline lookup yields CDR1 SGDLS and CDR2 YYNGEE. With 0 bases removed from V and 5 bases from J, the gap between germline ends came to 22 bases. This CDR3 is built from 18 residues. The gene calls are TRBV9 and TRBJ2-3, with D possibly being TRBD1 or TRBD2 (5 bases each). Sequencing used blood. The receptor was derived from a girl between 5 and 17 years old with multiple sclerosis. CDR3 loop: CASSVGTLFGAVVDTQYF. CDR3 nucleotides: TGTGCCAGCAGCGTAGGCACCCTATTCGGGGCGGTCGTAGATACGCAGTATTTT. Looking up the rest from reference TRBV9 and TRBJ2-3 gives the full variable domain: DSGVTQTPKHLITATGQRVTLRCSPRSGDLSVYWYQQSLDQGLQFLIQYYNGEERAKGNILERFSAQQFPDLHSELNLSSLELGDSALYFCASSVGTLFGAVVDTQYFGPGTRLTVL.